This TCR beta chain was recorded in a study of cytomegalovirus exposure and HLA in healthy donors. Study-wide results and caveats: The classifier reportedly diagnosed cytomegalovirus status with high specificity and sensitivity. Specificity of a few CMV-associated chains for CMV antigens was verified in vitro. The investigators catalogued about 170 TCR beta chains as cytomegalovirus-associated. Most TCR sequences proved rare, with some public TCRs found in many donors.

Sequencing used immunoSEQ multiplex PCR; TCRdb keeps in-frame clones, though not all of them. The data show 150,000 to 200,000 clones, about 81% seen once. About this clone itself: What it binds is unknown.

Sequencing used PBMCs. This clonotype originated in a woman between 25 and 40 years old in good health and CMV-seronegative.

CDR3 DNA sequence: TGTGCCAGCAGCCTGACCGGGACAGTCTATGGCTACACCTTC. It codes for CASSLTGTVYGYTF. The J gene is TRBJ1-2, the V gene TRBV28; 7 nucleotides line up with TRBD1. From germline, CDR1 is MDHEN and CDR2 SYDVKM. The CDR3 covers 14 residues. Germline trimming cut 6 bases from V and 4 bases from J; bases unmatched to any gene: 8.